This is a list of T cell receptor beta chains from one sample in a study of T cell repertoires in cytomegalovirus infection. TCRdb re-called the reads with MiXCR, one entry per CDR3 protein. The table lists about 740,000 distinct CDR3 sequences, about 33% of them singletons, with around a sixth in the top ten. Antigen specificity for these receptors is unknown. The sample consisted of cultured PBMCs, taken from culture after CMV antigen stimulation. These receptors all come from a human donor in good health (CMV status not recorded). Some clones in this sample may be carry-over from other donors' samples. Both conserved end residues are part of each CDR3. The D gene is left open where the match is weak. A row's size may be missing; if present it is once, few, many or a size class.

>TRBD1|-|TRBJ2-7|TRBV2
CAIRIGRGQYEQYF
TGTGCCATCCGAATTGGCAGGGGGCAATACGAGCAGTACTTC
>TRBD1|few|TRBJ1-2|TRBV11-2
CASSLDRFGTGWYGYTF
TGTGCCAGCAGCTTAGATCGCTTCGGGACAGGGTGGTATGGCTACACCTTC
>-|few|TRBJ1-1|TRBV12-3/TRBV12-4
CASRGREGDTEAFF
TGTGCCAGCCGGGGGAGGGAAGGGGACACTGAAGCTTTCTTT
>-|-|TRBJ2-1|TRBV5-4
CASSLVGELFHNEQFF
TGTGCCAGCAGCTTGGTAGGCGAGCTGTTCCACAATGAGCAGTTCTTC
>-|-|TRBJ1-1|TRBV18
CASSLQERSEAFF
TGTGCCAGCTCACTACAGGAGAGGAGTGAAGCTTTCTTT
>-|few|TRBJ2-1|TRBV7-6
CASSGGLGVHNEQFF
TGTGCCAGCAGCGGGGGGCTAGGGGTCCACAATGAGCAGTTCTTC
>-|-|TRBJ1-1|TRBV27
CASSFIGVNTEAFF
TGTGCCAGCAGTTTCATAGGGGTTAACACTGAAGCTTTCTTT
>-|large|TRBJ1-2|TRBV7-8
CASSLARMAETGIYGYTF
TGTGCCAGCAGCTTAGCCAGGATGGCGGAGACAGGCATTTATGGCTACACCTTC
>TRBD2|few|TRBJ2-1|TRBV6-1
CASSEVWGGGEQFF
TGTGCCAGCAGTGAAGTTTGGGGGGGTGGTGAGCAGTTCTTC
>TRBD2|-|TRBJ2-1|TRBV28
CASRGGGGYNEQFF
TGTGCCAGCAGAGGCGGGGGGGGATATAATGAGCAGTTCTTC
>-|-|TRBJ2-7|TRBV6-6
CASMETESSEQYF
TGTGCCAGCATGGAGACGGAATCCTCCGAGCAGTACTTC
>-|many|TRBJ2-1|TRBV7-2
CASSPRRSPGLEQFF
TGTGCCAGCAGCCCAAGGCGATCCCCGGGATTGGAGCAGTTCTTC
>-|-|TRBJ2-7|TRBV25-1
CASSESTGSYEQYF
TGTGCCAGCAGTGAATCCACAGGCTCCTACGAGCAGTACTTC
>-|many|TRBJ1-1|TRBV7-9
CASSLGGITEAFF
TGTGCCAGCAGCTTAGGGGGGATCACTGAAGCTTTCTTT
>TRBD2|-|TRBJ2-1|TRBV12-5
CVSGSTSGWGLNEQFF
TGTGTTAGTGGTTCGACTAGCGGCTGGGGGCTCAATGAGCAGTTCTTC
>TRBD1|many|TRBJ2-1|TRBV6-2/TRBV6-3
CASRRGQGPYNEQFF
TGTGCCAGCAGACGGGGACAGGGGCCCTACAATGAGCAGTTCTTC